This is a list of T cell receptor beta chains from one sample in a study of T cell repertoires in cytomegalovirus infection. One entry per CDR3 protein, called by TCRdb with MiXCR from the reads. The sample carries more than 400,000 distinct CDR3 sequences, around 27% recorded once. Specimen: PBMCs. The source of these receptors is a human donor in good health (CMV status not recorded). Some clones in this sample may be carry-over from other donors' samples. Both conserved end residues are part of each CDR3. A D gene is named only where the DNA matches it firmly. Clone size is stated in some rows and not others, as once, few, many or a class when expanded.

TRBJ1-5 - - TRBV6-2/TRBV6-3 TGTGCCAGCAGTTACTCGAATGCAGGTTATCAGCCCCAGCATTTT CASSYSNAGYQPQHF
TRBJ1-5 few TRBD1 TRBV19 TGTGCCAGTAGGATACAGGGGATATCGCCCCAGCATTTT CASRIQGISPQHF
TRBJ1-1 few - TRBV19 TGTGCCAGTAGTGACACTTTGAACACTGAAGCTTTCTTT CASSDTLNTEAFF
TRBJ2-1 few TRBD2 TRBV11-3 TGTGCCAGCAGAGTAGGGGAGGGCGTGAATGAGCAGTTCTTC CASRVGEGVNEQFF
TRBJ2-1 many - TRBV7-2 TGTGCCAGCAGCTTGTATGGTGGTGAGCAGTTCTTC CASSLYGGEQFF
TRBJ2-7 - - TRBV27 TGTGCCAGCGGTCCGACGGGACTCCTGAACGAGCAGTACTTC CASGPTGLLNEQYF
TRBJ2-1 - - TRBV5-6 TGTGCCAGCAGCTTGAGTGCAGGGGAGATCTACAATGAGCAGTTCTTC CASSLSAGEIYNEQFF
TRBJ2-1 many - TRBV11-2 TGTGCCAGCAGCCGCCAAACCCAAAATGAGCAGTTCTTC CASSRQTQNEQFF
TRBJ1-2 once - TRBV28 TGTGCCAGCAGTTACAGGGACCTCTATGGCTACACCTTC CASSYRDLYGYTF
TRBJ1-2 - TRBD1 TRBV24-1 TGTGCCACCAGTGAAGCAGGGGGCTATGGCTACACCTTC CATSEAGGYGYTF
TRBJ2-3 - TRBD1 TRBV7-4 TGTGCCAGCAGCTACGGGACAGCGAGGACAGATACGCAGTATTTT CASSYGTARTDTQYF
TRBJ2-7 many - TRBV7-6 TGTGCCAGCAGCCCCGGCGGAGCGTATTCTTACGAGCAGTACTTC CASSPGGAYSYEQYF
TRBJ2-2 many TRBD2 TRBV7-6 TGTGCCAGCAGTACGACTAGCGGGGGGACCGGGGAGCTGTTTTTT CASSTTSGGTGELFF
TRBJ2-7 many - TRBV7-3 TGTGCCAGCAGCTTAGACGACGGAAGCGAGCAGTACTTC CASSLDDGSEQYF
TRBJ2-5 - TRBD2 TRBV10-3 TGTGCCATCAGTCCCGTAGCGGGAGGGGAAGAGACCCAGTACTTC CAISPVAGGEETQYF
TRBJ2-7 many TRBD1 TRBV7-2 TGTGCCAGCAGCTTCCGAGCGGTACAGGGGTACGAGCAGTACTTC CASSFRAVQGYEQYF
TRBJ2-1 - TRBD2 TRBV20-1 TGCAGTGGGTTAGCGGGGGGGAGCTCCTACAATGAGCAGTTCTTC CSGLAGGSSYNEQFF
TRBJ2-7 - - TRBV5-6 TGTGCCAGCAGCTGGTCCGGGAACTACGAGCAGTACTTC CASSWSGNYEQYF
TRBJ2-1 few - TRBV7-3 TGTGCCAGCAGCGCTCGACTACGGCGGGGTGAGCAGTTCTTC CASSARLRRGEQFF
TRBJ2-7 many - TRBV11-3 TGTGCCAGCAGTCAGGGAAGCTCCTACGAGCAGTACTTC CASSQGSSYEQYF
TRBJ1-1 - - TRBV23-1 TGCGCCAGCAGTCAATCCCGGGGGTCAAGAGACACTGAAGCTTTCTTT CASSQSRGSRDTEAFF
TRBJ2-3 few TRBD2 TRBV28 TGTGCCAGCAGTCCTCAAGCGGGAGGGAAAACAGATACGCAGTATTTT CASSPQAGGKTDTQYF
TRBJ2-1 - - TRBV25-1 TGTGCCAGTAGCGCTTCCAGGGCAAATGAGCAGTTCTTC CASSASRANEQFF
TRBJ1-2 - - TRBV5-4 TGTGCCAGCCACTCTTCTGGGGGGTCGAACTATGGCTACACCTTC CASHSSGGSNYGYTF
TRBJ1-1 - - TRBV10-3 TGTGCCATCAGTGAGTCGTGGGGGGAAGCTTTCTTT CAISESWGEAFF
TRBJ2-5 - TRBD2 TRBV20-1 TGCAGTGCTGTGACTAGCGGGTCTCAAGAGACCCAGTACTTC CSAVTSGSQETQYF
TRBJ2-1 once - TRBV29-1 TGCAGCGTGCGACCGACTTCCTACAATGAGCAGTTCTTC CSVRPTSYNEQFF
TRBJ2-7 - - TRBV6-8 TGTGCCAGCAGTTACTCCTACCGCTCCTACGAGCAGTACTTC CASSYSYRSYEQYF
TRBJ2-1 many - TRBV7-3 TGTGCCAGCAGCTTAGACGCTCTCCCGGGCAATGAGCAGTTCTTC CASSLDALPGNEQFF
TRBJ2-5 few TRBD2 TRBV7-6 TGTGCCAGCAGCTTGAGGGGGACTAGCGGGAGGGGAGAGACCCAGTACTTC CASSLRGTSGRGETQYF
TRBJ1-3 many - TRBV6-1 TGTGCCAGCAGCCGGAACCTACGAAACACCATATATTTT CASSRNLRNTIYF
TRBJ2-1 many - TRBV7-2 TGTGCCAGCAGCTTAGCTCCAGCGAAGAATGAGCAGTTCTTC CASSLAPAKNEQFF
TRBJ1-2 - - TRBV20-1 TGCAGTGCTAGAGACATGGAGAGCGCCTATGGCTACACCTTC CSARDMESAYGYTF
TRBJ2-3 many - TRBV10-3 TGTGCCCTTCAGTCAGGGGTGACAGATACGCAGTATTTT CALQSGVTDTQYF
TRBJ2-5 many - TRBV7-8 TGTGCCAGCAGCCCCCAGCGGAGGGCAGGAGGGGAGACCCAGTACTTC CASSPQRRAGGETQYF
TRBJ2-5 many - TRBV7-6 TGTGCCAGCAGCATGAACGCGGGTTATGAGACCCAGTACTTC CASSMNAGYETQYF
TRBJ2-1 many - TRBV7-6 TGTGCCAGCAGCTTAGGGACTTTCCTTTCCATCGGTGAGCAGTTCTTC CASSLGTFLSIGEQFF
TRBJ2-1 - - TRBV18 TGTGCCAGCTCACCAATACAGGGCCGGAGTGGGCAGTTCTTC CASSPIQGRSGQFF
TRBJ2-2 - TRBD2 TRBV19 TGTGCCGGTTCACGCGGGGGCACCGGGGAGCTGTTTTTT CAGSRGGTGELFF
TRBJ1-4 few - TRBV4-1 TGCGCCAGCAGCCAAGGACAGAAGCCTAATGAAAAACTGTTTTTT CASSQGQKPNEKLFF
TRBJ2-7 - TRBD1 TRBV6-5 TGTGCCAGCAGTCAGGGACAGGGGGGATCCTACGAGCAGTACTTC CASSQGQGGSYEQYF
TRBJ2-7 many TRBD1 TRBV7-2 TGTGCCAGCAGTTTTTCCGGGACAGCGAACTACGAGCAGTACTTC CASSFSGTANYEQYF
TRBJ2-1 - - TRBV6-5 TGTGCCAGCAGTTACTCGATCGGTGGCGCAAGCTCCTACAATGAGCAGTTCTTC CASSYSIGGASSYNEQFF
TRBJ2-1 - TRBD2 TRBV30 TGTGCCTTTCTAGCGGACTCCTACAATGAGCAGTTCTTC CAFLADSYNEQFF
TRBJ2-1 many TRBD2 TRBV7-7 TGTGCCAGCAGCTTTGGACTAGCGGGGGGTAATGAGCAGTTCTTC CASSFGLAGGNEQFF
TRBJ2-2 many TRBD2 TRBV7-2 TGTGCCAGCAGCTTCTTCGTTAGCGGGAGGGCCGCCGGGGAGCTGTTTTTT CASSFFVSGRAAGELFF